Following are 9 T cell receptor beta chains from one sample sequenced in a study of neoadjuvant anti-PD-1 for oral cavity cancer. Repertoires were generated with immunoSEQ multiplex PCR, while TCRdb's copy carries only in-frame clones and drops some. The table shows approximately 10,000 clones, with about three fifths occurring only once. Time point of the sample: after neoadjuvant nivolumab, at surgical resection. This sample comprised PBMCs, obtained after nivolumab (anti-PD-1) treatment. These receptors originate from a person between 40 and 79 years old with oral cavity squamous cell carcinoma.

The chain uses TRBV6-5 and TRBJ2-7, with 9 bases that match TRBD1. The CDR3 loop spans 14 amino acids. V gave up 6 bases and J gave up 6 bases; unmatched junction bases: 9. Germline values: CDR1 MNHEY, CDR2 SVGAGI. The CDR3 nucleotides are TGTGCCAGCAGACGGGACAGGGCAACGGTCGAGCAGTACTTC. As protein: CASRRDRATVEQYF.

This clone was counted a few times. V gene TRBV5-1 combines with J gene TRBJ2-3, with TRBD1 as a possible D gene (6 bases). This CDR3 has 15 amino acids. V was pared by 4 bases and J by 5 bases, with 17 bases between. Germline loops: CDR1 SGHRS, CDR2 YFSETQ. The CDR3 region has the DNA TGCGCCAGCAGCGCGGACAGTTCGGCGGGAGATACGCAGTATTTT. Translated: CASSADSSAGDTQYF.

This sequence joins TRBV6-1 and TRBJ1-5; tentative D call: TRBD1 (6 bases). The length of the CDR3 is 13 residues. The V and J ends lost 4 bases and 5 bases respectively, with 9 bases between them. CDR1 is MNHNS and CDR2 is SASEGT in the germline V gene. CDR3 sequence reads: CASSVQGYQPQHF. The CDR3 DNA sequence: TGTGCCAGCAGTGTACAGGGTTATCAGCCCCAGCATTTT.

The V gene is TRBV11-2, the J gene TRBJ1-2; D unclear. The germline CDR1 and CDR2 sequences are SGHAT and FQNNGV. Trimming removed 0 bases at V and 4 bases at J, with 3 bases between. This CDR3 spans 12 amino acids. CDR3 in amino acids: CASSLDSYGYTF. The CDR3, as DNA: TGTGCCAGCAGCTTAGATAGCTATGGCTACACCTTC.

In nucleotides, the CDR3 is TGCAGCCTCAGGGACTATGGAGAGACCCAGTACTTC. It encodes CSLRDYGETQYF. The chain joins TRBV29-1 to TRBJ2-5, with 7 bases identical to TRBD2. Trimming cost V 8 bases and J 4 bases; bases outside gene matches: 7. Germline lookup yields CDR1 SQVTM and CDR2 ANQGSEA. The CDR3 is 12 amino acids.

This chain uses TRBV5-1 with TRBJ1-2; no clear D. The CDR3 covers 16 residues. Looked up from germline, CDR1 is SGHRS and CDR2 is YFSETQ. With 0 bases removed from V and 2 bases from J, the gap between germline ends came to 14 bases. As DNA, the CDR3 is TGCGCCAGCAGCTTGGATTCGGATCCTGGGAACTATGGCTACACCTTC. It specifies CASSLDSDPGNYGYTF.

The CDR3 is CASSLNPRGYNSPLHF. The CDR3 region has the DNA TGTGCCAGCAGCTTGAATCCACGGGGCTATAATTCACCCCTCCACTTT. The gene calls are TRBV5-6 and TRBJ1-6; D gene ambiguous. V lost 1 base and J 3 bases, leaving 11 bases between the germline ends. The CDR3 runs to 16 residues. Germline V gives CDR1 SGHDT, CDR2 YYEEEE. The full variable domain, rest sourced from reference TRBV5-6 and TRBJ1-6, is DAGVTQSPTHLIKTRGQQVTLRCSPKSGHDTVSWYQQALGQGPQFIFQYYEEEERQRGNFPDRFSGHQFPNYSSELNVNALLLGDSALYLCASSLNPRGYNSPLHFGNGTRLTVT.

This clone was counted only a few times. The J gene is TRBJ1-5, the V gene TRBV2; D perhaps matches TRBD1 (6 bases). The CDR3 length is 14 residues. V was cut by 6 bases and J by 4 bases, with 13 bases left in between. Germline V gene data show CDR1 as SNHLY and CDR2 as FYNNEI. The CDR3 spells CASRDSYSNQPQHF. For the CDR3, the DNA is TGTGCCAGCAGGGACAGTTATAGTAATCAGCCCCAGCATTTT.

This clone was seen only a few times. The chain has TRBV5-1 and TRBJ1-1; D remains unclear. The V gene lost 1 base and the J gene lost 1 base, with 14 bases spanning the gap. From germline, CDR1 is SGHRS and CDR2 YFSETQ. The CDR3 sequence is 16 residues long. DNA of the CDR3: TGCGCCAGCAGCTTGAGGCGGATCGCCTGGAACACTGAAGCTTTCTTT. Translating it yields CASSLRRIAWNTEAFF.